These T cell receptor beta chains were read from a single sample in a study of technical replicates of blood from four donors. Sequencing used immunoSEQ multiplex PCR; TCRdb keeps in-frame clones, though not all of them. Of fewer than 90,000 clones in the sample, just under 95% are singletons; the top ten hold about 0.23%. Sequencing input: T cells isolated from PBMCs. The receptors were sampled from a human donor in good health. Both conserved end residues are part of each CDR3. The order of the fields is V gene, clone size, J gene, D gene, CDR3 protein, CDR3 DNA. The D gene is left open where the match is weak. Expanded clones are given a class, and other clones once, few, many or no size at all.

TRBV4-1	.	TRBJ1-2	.	CASSQDEVPNYGYTF	TGCGCCAGCAGCCAAGATGAGGTCCCTAACTATGGCTACACCTTC
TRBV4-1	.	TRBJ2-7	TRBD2	CASSQEWGAGIYEQYF	TGCGCCAGCAGCCAAGAATGGGGAGCGGGGATTTACGAGCAGTACTTC
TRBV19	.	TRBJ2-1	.	CASQGDVSYNEQFF	TGTGCCAGTCAAGGGGATGTCTCCTACAATGAGCAGTTCTTC
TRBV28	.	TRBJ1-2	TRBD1	CASSFGTGAVNYGYTF	TGTGCCAGCAGTTTTGGGACAGGGGCTGTTAACTATGGCTACACCTTC
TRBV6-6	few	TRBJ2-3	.	CASLRDMGTDTQYF	TGTGCCAGCCTCCGGGACATGGGTACAGATACGCAGTATTTT
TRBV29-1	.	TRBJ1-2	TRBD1	CSAETGGENGYTF	TGCAGCGCTGAGACAGGGGGCGAGAATGGCTACACCTTC
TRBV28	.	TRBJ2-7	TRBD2	CASSISGSPAYEQYF	TGTGCCAGCAGCATTAGCGGGTCCCCAGCCTACGAGCAGTACTTC
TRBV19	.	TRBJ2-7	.	CASSTHSWGPTYEQYF	TGTGCCAGTAGTACCCACTCCTGGGGGCCCACCTACGAGCAGTACTTC
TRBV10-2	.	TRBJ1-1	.	CASNQQGSVNTEAFF	TGCGCCAGCAATCAACAGGGTAGTGTGAACACTGAAGCTTTCTTT
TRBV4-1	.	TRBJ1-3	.	CASSQDPGSGNTIYF	TGCGCCAGCAGCCAAGACCCAGGCTCTGGAAACACCATATATTTT
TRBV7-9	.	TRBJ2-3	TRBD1	CASSPDRGGIDTQYF	TGTGCCAGCAGCCCGGACAGGGGGGGGATAGATACGCAGTATTTT
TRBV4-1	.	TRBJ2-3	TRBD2	CASSPVPGLALGTDTQYF	TGCGCCAGCAGCCCCGTCCCGGGACTAGCTCTCGGCACAGATACGCAGTATTTT
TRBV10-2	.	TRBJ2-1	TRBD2	CASSKSGMINEQFF	TGCGCCAGCAGTAAAAGCGGGATGATCAATGAGCAGTTCTTC
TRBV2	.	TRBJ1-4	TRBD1	CASSDLTGTNEKLFF	TGTGCCAGCAGTGACTTGACAGGGACTAATGAAAAACTGTTTTTT
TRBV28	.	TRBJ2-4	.	CASSFKREDIQYF	TGTGCCAGCAGTTTTAAAAGGGAGGACATTCAGTACTTC
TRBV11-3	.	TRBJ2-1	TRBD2	CASSGHGLAGSKDEQFF	TGTGCCAGCAGCGGCCATGGACTAGCGGGCTCGAAGGATGAGCAGTTCTTC
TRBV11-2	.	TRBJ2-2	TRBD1	CASGGQGALGGELFF	TGTGCCAGCGGGGGACAGGGGGCGTTAGGCGGGGAGCTGTTTTTT
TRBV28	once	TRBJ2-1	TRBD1	CASSPPGQGVFGQFF	TGTGCCAGCAGCCCCCCGGGACAGGGGGTTTTCGGGCAGTTCTTC
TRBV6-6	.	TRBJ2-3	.	CASSYSNSAVTDTQYF	TGTGCCAGCAGTTACTCGAATTCGGCGGTCACAGATACGCAGTATTTT
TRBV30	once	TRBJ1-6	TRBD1	CAWMGARGHSYNSPLHF	TGTGCCTGGATGGGTGCCAGGGGGCATAGTTATAATTCACCCCTCCACTTT
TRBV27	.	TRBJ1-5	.	CASSLGQPNQPQHF	TGTGCCAGCAGTTTAGGGCAACCTAATCAGCCCCAGCATTTT
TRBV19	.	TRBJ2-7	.	CASSPGGGPAYEQYF	TGTGCCAGTAGCCCTGGCGGGGGCCCCGCATACGAGCAGTACTTC
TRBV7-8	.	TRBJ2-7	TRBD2	CASSPGGGGGFFEQYF	TGTGCCAGCAGCCCCGGGGGGGGAGGTGGGTTTTTCGAGCAGTACTTC
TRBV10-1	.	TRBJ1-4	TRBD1	CASRETGVGEKLFF	TGCGCCAGCAGGGAGACAGGGGTGGGTGAAAAACTGTTTTTT
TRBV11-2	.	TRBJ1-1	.	CASSLVWTKVHRKAFF	TGTGCCAGCAGCTTAGTCTGGACAAAGGTCCACCGGAAAGCTTTCTTT
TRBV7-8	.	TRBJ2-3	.	CASSSPPGGPTDTQYF	TGTGCCAGCAGCTCCCCCCCGGGGGGCCCCACAGATACGCAGTATTTT
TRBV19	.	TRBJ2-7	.	CASSIGSEASYEQYF	TGTGCCAGTAGTATAGGGTCTGAAGCATCCTACGAGCAGTACTTC
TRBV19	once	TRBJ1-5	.	CASSSQQGRGYQPQHF	TGTGCCAGTAGTTCGCAACAGGGAAGGGGGTATCAGCCCCAGCATTTT
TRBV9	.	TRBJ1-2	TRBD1	CASSADRVGYGYTF	TGTGCCAGCAGCGCCGACAGGGTTGGCTATGGCTACACCTTC
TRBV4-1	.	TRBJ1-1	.	CASSQAGGSMNTEAFF	TGCGCCAGCAGCCAAGCGGGGGGATCTATGAACACTGAAGCTTTCTTT
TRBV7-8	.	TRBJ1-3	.	CASSLARRPPSSGNTIYF	TGTGCCAGCAGCTTAGCGCGCAGGCCGCCAAGCTCTGGAAACACCATATATTTT
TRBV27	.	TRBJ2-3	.	CASSGPSDGPDTQYF	TGTGCCAGCAGCGGCCCGAGTGATGGGCCAGATACGCAGTATTTT
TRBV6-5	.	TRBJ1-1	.	CASSFSGAGYEAFF	TGTGCCAGCAGCTTCTCGGGAGCTGGTTACGAAGCTTTCTTT
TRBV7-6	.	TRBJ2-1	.	CASSSPGLDFNEQFF	TGTGCCAGCAGCTCCCCGGGACTGGATTTCAATGAGCAGTTCTTC
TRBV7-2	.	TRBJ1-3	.	CASSLNSLGNTIYF	TGTGCCAGCAGCTTAAACAGCCTCGGAAACACCATATATTTT
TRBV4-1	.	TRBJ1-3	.	CASSQVARAGNTIYF	TGCGCCAGCAGCCAAGTCGCGAGGGCTGGAAACACCATATATTTT
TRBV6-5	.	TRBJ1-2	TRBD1	CASRGQGNYGYTF	TGTGCCAGCCGCGGACAGGGGAACTATGGCTACACCTTC
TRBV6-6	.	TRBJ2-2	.	CASSPSGTGELFF	TGTGCCAGCAGCCCGAGCGGGACCGGGGAGCTGTTTTTT
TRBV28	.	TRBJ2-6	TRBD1	CASSRQGLSGANVLTF	TGTGCCAGCAGCCGACAGGGTCTCTCTGGGGCCAACGTCCTGACTTTC
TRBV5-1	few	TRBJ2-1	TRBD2	CASSLLTSGGRDEQFF	TGCGCCAGCAGCCTCTTGACTAGCGGGGGCCGGGATGAGCAGTTCTTC
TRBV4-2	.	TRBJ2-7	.	CASSPSVAPSTSEQYF	TGTGCCAGCAGCCCCTCCGTGGCTCCTTCCACTAGCGAGCAGTACTTC
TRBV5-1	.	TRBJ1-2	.	CASSETGLRTYGYTF	TGCGCCAGCAGCGAAACAGGGTTGAGGACCTATGGCTACACCTTC
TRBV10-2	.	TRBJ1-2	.	CASSEFGRSSNYGYTF	TGCGCCAGCAGTGAGTTTGGTAGGAGCTCTAACTATGGCTACACCTTC
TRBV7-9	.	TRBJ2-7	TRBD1	CASSRGQGGQYF	TGTGCCAGCAGCAGAGGACAGGGGGGGCAGTACTTC
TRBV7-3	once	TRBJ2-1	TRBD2	CASSFSGHTSGGRSSYNEQFF	TGTGCCAGCAGCTTTTCCGGACACACTAGCGGGGGCCGAAGCTCCTACAATGAGCAGTTCTTC
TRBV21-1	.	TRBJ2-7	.	CASSKGWRTYEQYF	TGTGCCAGCAGCAAAGGGTGGAGGACCTACGAGCAGTACTTC
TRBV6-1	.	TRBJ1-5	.	CASSELGQPEPQHF	TGTGCCAGCAGCGAATTAGGACAGCCTGAACCCCAGCATTTT
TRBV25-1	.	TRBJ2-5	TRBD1	CASREDRGPETQYF	TGTGCCAGCAGAGAGGACAGGGGTCCGGAGACCCAGTACTTC
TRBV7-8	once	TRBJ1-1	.	CASSLTRDIFVNTEAFF	TGTGCCAGCAGCTTAACCCGGGACATCTTCGTGAACACTGAAGCTTTCTTT